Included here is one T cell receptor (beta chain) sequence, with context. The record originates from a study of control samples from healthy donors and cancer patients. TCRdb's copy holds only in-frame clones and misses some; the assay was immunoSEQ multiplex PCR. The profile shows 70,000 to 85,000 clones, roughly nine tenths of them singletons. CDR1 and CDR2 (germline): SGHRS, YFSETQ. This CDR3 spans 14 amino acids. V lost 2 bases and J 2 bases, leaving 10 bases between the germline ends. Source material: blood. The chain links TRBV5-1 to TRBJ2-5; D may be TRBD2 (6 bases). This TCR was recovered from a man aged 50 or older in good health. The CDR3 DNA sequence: TGCGCCAGCAGCTTCCCGGGGAGGCAAGAGACCCAGTACTTC. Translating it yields CASSFPGRQETQYF.